A selection of T cell receptor beta chains follows, all from one sample in a study of T cell responses to AZD1222 COVID-19 vaccine. Data came from immunoSEQ multiplex PCR; TCRdb stores just in-frame clones and leaves some out. The sample records over 200,000 clones, roughly 94% being singletons. The source material was peripheral blood, sampled 28 days after the second dose of the MenACWY control vaccine. These receptors came from an adult who received the MenACWY meningococcal vaccine as a control. Both conserved end residues are part of each CDR3. Each record gives: V gene, clone size, J gene, CDR3 protein. The size of a clone is reported for some rows only, either as once, few or many, or as a class for expanded clones.

>TRBV28|.|TRBJ1-2
CASLAGGYGYTF
>TRBV14|.|TRBJ1-3
CASSQTLSSGNTIYF
>TRBV28|.|TRBJ1-5
CASSLAREVDQPQHF
>TRBV7-9|.|TRBJ2-3
CASSSIRGSPNTQYF
>TRBV15|.|TRBJ2-2
CATSRGKGNTGELFF
>TRBV12-3/TRBV12-4|.|TRBJ2-7
CASSFGASYEQYF
>TRBV18|.|TRBJ1-1
CASSPLRENTEAFF
>TRBV6-5|.|TRBJ1-6
CASTLQRNSPLHF
>TRBV27|.|TRBJ2-7
CASSLYTGSAGNEQYF
>TRBV18|.|TRBJ2-2
CASSLRTTDTGELFF
>TRBV6-5|.|TRBJ2-7
CASTWGSEQYF
>TRBV6-5|.|TRBJ1-4
CASSQQGSLEKLFF
>TRBV27|.|TRBJ1-2
CASSLGQFNYGYTF
>TRBV7-9|.|TRBJ1-5
CASSLDSSNGNQPQHF
>TRBV28|.|TRBJ1-3
CASSFNRNLGNTIYF
>TRBV6-2/TRBV6-3|.|TRBJ2-1
CASSYSALTFYNEQFF
>TRBV5-6|.|TRBJ1-2
CASSSRQVNGYTF
>TRBV9|.|TRBJ1-6
CASSAGTNSPLHF
>TRBV6-5|.|TRBJ2-2
CASSSRGGDTGELFF
>TRBV30|once|TRBJ2-1
CASGGGFYNEQFF
>TRBV27|.|TRBJ2-3
CASSSLAGGPGDTQYF
>TRBV7-9|.|TRBJ2-2
CASSPTRDRGKNTGELFF
>TRBV28|once|TRBJ1-1
CASRPSGVGNTEAFF
>TRBV28|.|TRBJ1-4
CASLREPATNEKLFF
>TRBV19|few|TRBJ1-6
CASNLSGGNSPLHF
>TRBV10-3|.|TRBJ1-4
CAISEAQDGKLFF
>TRBV30|.|TRBJ2-7
CAWRRSSYEQYF
>TRBV15|.|TRBJ2-5
CATSRDILDETQYF
>TRBV2|.|TRBJ1-1
CASSGQGYTEAFF
>TRBV7-9|.|TRBJ1-3
CASNRDSSGNTIYF
>TRBV5-6|.|TRBJ2-4
CASSLVAGGGNIQYF
>TRBV6-2/TRBV6-3|.|TRBJ1-6
CASSHSSDRASPLHF
>TRBV19|.|TRBJ1-6
CASSRARVTPSNNSPLHF
>TRBV25-1|.|TRBJ2-7
CASSVNPGHYEQYF
>TRBV15|.|TRBJ1-3
CATSVRRQGPGNTIYF
>TRBV30|.|TRBJ1-1
CAWRVTGNTEAFF
>TRBV29-1|once|TRBJ2-7
CSAGRHTYEQYF
>TRBV28|.|TRBJ2-7
CASSLGVGRFDYEQYF